Listed below are T cell receptor beta chains from one sample, sequenced in a study of blood T cell repertoires in COVID-19. TCRdb's copy holds only in-frame clones and misses some; the assay was immunoSEQ multiplex PCR. The sample gives around 250,000 clones, approximately 82% of which show up once; about 5.7% is in the top ten. The source material was peripheral blood. Every receptor here comes from an elderly man with acute or convalescent COVID-19. Both conserved end residues are part of each CDR3. D genes are given only for firm matches. Where a row states a size, it is once, few, many or the class of an expanded clone; other rows omit it.

V	size	J	D	CDR3	DNA
TRBV11-2	NA	TRBJ1-1	NA	CASSLLRDTEAFF	TGTGCCAGCAGCTTATTGAGGGACACTGAAGCTTTCTTT
TRBV7-2	NA	TRBJ1-6	TRBD1	CASRPGQASSYNSPLHF	TGTGCCAGCAGGCCAGGACAGGCCAGCTCCTATAATTCACCCCTCCACTTT
TRBV19	once	TRBJ2-4	NA	CASSAEAENIQYF	TGTGCCAGTAGCGCGGAGGCGGAAAACATTCAGTACTTC
TRBV7-9	NA	TRBJ1-2	NA	CASSTQDSGAYGYTF	TGTGCCAGCAGCACACAGGACAGTGGGGCTTATGGCTACACCTTC
TRBV18	NA	TRBJ2-1	NA	CASSPPPLYNEQFF	TGTGCCAGCTCACCACCTCCTCTTTACAATGAGCAGTTCTTC
TRBV5-1	NA	TRBJ2-1	TRBD1	CASSLGDSGGYNEQFF	TGCGCCAGCAGCTTGGGGGACAGTGGCGGCTACAATGAGCAGTTCTTC
TRBV30	NA	TRBJ1-3	NA	CAWSTGLDTIYF	TGTGCCTGGAGTACAGGGTTGGACACCATATATTTT
TRBV7-9	NA	TRBJ2-5	NA	CASSFDAVAIRYF	TGTGCCAGCAGCTTCGACGCGGTCGCTATTCGGTACTTC
TRBV24-1	NA	TRBJ2-2	TRBD2	CATSDAPGLAESRSGELFF	TGTGCCACCAGTGATGCCCCGGGACTAGCGGAGAGTAGGTCCGGGGAGCTGTTTTTT
TRBV18	NA	TRBJ2-3	NA	CASSQTSTDTQYF	TGTGCCAGCTCTCAAACTAGCACAGATACGCAGTATTTT
TRBV5-1	NA	TRBJ2-7	NA	CASSLSYRVDEQYF	TGCGCCAGCAGCTTGTCTTACAGAGTGGACGAGCAGTACTTC
TRBV19	NA	TRBJ2-2	NA	CASTLGGLGATGELFF	TGTGCCAGTACTCTTGGGGGGTTAGGGGCAACCGGGGAGCTGTTTTTT
TRBV3-1/TRBV3-2	NA	TRBJ1-5	NA	CASSPVGGSNQPQHF	TGTGCCAGCAGCCCGGTGGGGGGTAGCAATCAGCCCCAGCATTTT
TRBV6-2/TRBV6-3	NA	TRBJ2-1	TRBD2	CASSYLAGTSYNEQFF	TGTGCCAGCAGTTACCTAGCGGGGACCTCCTACAATGAGCAGTTCTTC
TRBV13	NA	TRBJ2-1	NA	CASSPRMGEQFF	TGTGCCAGCAGCCCCAGGATGGGTGAGCAGTTCTTC
TRBV28	few	TRBJ2-1	TRBD2	CASSSIPVAGPWHEQFF	TGTGCCAGCAGTTCAATTCCCGTAGCGGGGCCCTGGCATGAGCAGTTCTTC
TRBV3-1/TRBV3-2	once	TRBJ1-2	NA	CASSQLTAGYGYTF	TGTGCCAGCAGCCAGCTGACAGCGGGCTATGGCTACACCTTC
TRBV29-1	NA	TRBJ1-4	TRBD1	CSVSRDRGEKLFF	TGCAGCGTAAGCCGGGACAGGGGTGAAAAACTGTTTTTT
TRBV6-5	NA	TRBJ2-7	TRBD1	CASSSSGGEQYF	TGTGCCAGCAGTTCCTCAGGGGGCGAGCAGTACTTC
TRBV5-1	NA	TRBJ1-1	NA	CASSWDRQAPNTEAFF	TGCGCCAGCAGCTGGGATCGACAGGCCCCCAACACTGAAGCTTTCTTT
TRBV7-6	NA	TRBJ2-5	TRBD2	CASSFTPGLEMKTQYF	TGTGCCAGCAGCTTTACCCCGGGACTAGAGATGAAGACCCAGTACTTC
TRBV11-2	NA	TRBJ2-1	NA	CASRGGVSYNEQFF	TGTGCCAGCAGAGGCGGGGTGAGTTACAATGAGCAGTTCTTC
TRBV6-5	NA	TRBJ1-4	NA	CASSYTAGGYEKLFF	TGTGCCAGCAGTTACACGGCGGGGGGCTATGAAAAACTGTTTTTT
TRBV5-4	NA	TRBJ1-4	NA	CASSSSTGGNEKLFF	TGTGCCAGCAGCTCATCGACAGGTGGAAATGAAAAACTGTTTTTT
TRBV11-2	NA	TRBJ1-1	NA	CASSSTVNTEAFF	TGTGCCAGCAGCTCTACGGTGAACACTGAAGCTTTCTTT
TRBV7-9	NA	TRBJ2-3	NA	CASSSQGMADTQYF	TGTGCCAGCAGCTCCCAGGGTATGGCAGATACGCAGTATTTT
TRBV5-1	NA	TRBJ2-7	NA	CASRPLRHRDSSYEQYF	TGCGCCAGCAGACCCCTTCGCCATCGGGACTCTAGCTACGAGCAGTACTTC
TRBV20-1	NA	TRBJ1-1	TRBD1	CSAWTGFKAFF	TGCAGTGCGTGGACAGGGTTTAAAGCTTTCTTT
TRBV6-5	NA	TRBJ1-2	TRBD1	CASIPGQGDYGYTF	TGTGCCAGCATCCCTGGACAGGGGGATTATGGCTACACCTTC
TRBV7-9	NA	TRBJ2-7	TRBD2	CASSSSGGYEQYF	TGTGCCAGCAGCTCCTCGGGGGGCTACGAGCAGTACTTC
TRBV27	NA	TRBJ1-1	NA	CASGTTGNTEAFF	TGTGCCAGCGGAACGACAGGGAACACTGAAGCTTTCTTT
TRBV28	once	TRBJ2-6	NA	CASIRGYSGRLSGANVLTF	TGTGCCAGCATCCGGGGGTACTCGGGGAGACTATCTGGGGCCAACGTCCTGACTTTC
TRBV4-1	NA	TRBJ1-3	NA	CASSQDWSTGNTIYF	TGCGCCAGCAGCCAAGATTGGAGCACTGGAAACACCATATATTTT
TRBV9	NA	TRBJ2-3	NA	CASSVAPDTQYF	TGTGCCAGCAGCGTAGCTCCAGATACGCAGTATTTT
TRBV6-1	NA	TRBJ2-5	TRBD2	CASSEGGGTQYF	TGTGCCAGCAGTGAAGGGGGGGGGACCCAGTACTTC
TRBV3-1/TRBV3-2	NA	TRBJ2-2	TRBD2	CASSHGGRRTGELFF	TGTGCCAGCAGCCACGGGGGGAGACGGACCGGGGAGCTGTTTTTT
TRBV6-4	NA	TRBJ1-2	NA	CASRRSTDSPYGYTF	TGTGCCAGCAGGCGCTCGACAGATTCGCCCTATGGCTACACCTTC
TRBV5-1	NA	TRBJ1-4	NA	CASRQSNEKLFF	TGCGCCAGCAGGCAGTCTAATGAAAAACTGTTTTTT
TRBV2	NA	TRBJ2-4	TRBD1	CASRGQGAEGIQYF	TGTGCCAGCAGGGGACAGGGGGCGGAGGGCATTCAGTACTTC
TRBV29-1	NA	TRBJ1-1	TRBD1	CSGHRGLGNTEAFF	TGCAGCGGACACAGGGGGCTAGGGAACACTGAAGCTTTCTTT
TRBV6-1	NA	TRBJ2-2	TRBD2	CASSEAAGIGGSGELFF	TGTGCCAGCAGTGAAGCAGCGGGGATTGGTGGCTCCGGGGAGCTGTTTTTT
TRBV28	few	TRBJ2-5	TRBD1	CASSLGTVQETQYF	TGTGCCAGCAGTTTAGGGACAGTTCAAGAGACCCAGTACTTC
TRBV4-2	NA	TRBJ2-7	NA	CASSRVLAYEQYF	TGTGCCAGCAGCCGTGTACTTGCCTACGAGCAGTACTTC
TRBV27	NA	TRBJ2-2	NA	CASSFGWQIKNTGELFF	TGTGCCAGCAGTTTTGGTTGGCAGATTAAGAACACCGGGGAGCTGTTTTTT
TRBV7-2	NA	TRBJ2-5	TRBD1	CASSLIAGGQETQYF	TGTGCCAGCAGCTTAATCGCAGGGGGACAAGAGACCCAGTACTTC
TRBV7-8	once	TRBJ2-5	TRBD2	CASSLDLAGGQETQYF	TGTGCCAGCAGCTTAGACCTAGCGGGGGGCCAGGAGACCCAGTACTTC
TRBV2	NA	TRBJ2-7	TRBD1	CASSETGQAPEQYF	TGTGCCAGCAGTGAGACGGGACAGGCCCCCGAGCAGTACTTC
TRBV7-6	NA	TRBJ2-5	TRBD2	CASSPFRTSGQETQYF	TGTGCCAGCAGCCCCTTTCGGACTAGCGGCCAAGAGACCCAGTACTTC
TRBV27	NA	TRBJ1-2	NA	CASSLRSGYGSYGYTF	TGTGCCAGCAGTTTAAGGTCTGGGTACGGGAGCTATGGCTACACCTTC
TRBV5-1	NA	TRBJ2-3	TRBD2	CASSLELAGDPDTQYF	TGCGCCAGCAGCTTGGAACTAGCGGGAGACCCAGATACGCAGTATTTT
TRBV28	NA	TRBJ2-3	NA	CASSLWASTKYF	TGTGCCAGCAGTTTATGGGCTAGTACTAAGTATTTT
TRBV5-1	NA	TRBJ2-2	NA	CASSLVAGRNTGELFF	TGCGCCAGCAGCTTGGTTGCGGGCCGAAACACCGGGGAGCTGTTTTTT
TRBV5-4	NA	TRBJ2-5	TRBD2	CASSLTGGGYQETQYF	TGTGCCAGCAGCTTGACCGGGGGGGGATACCAAGAGACCCAGTACTTC
TRBV15	few	TRBJ2-5	TRBD2	CATSRDSTSGGSQETQYF	TGTGCCACCAGCAGAGATTCTACCAGCGGGGGGTCACAAGAGACCCAGTACTTC